The clone carrying this T cell receptor (beta chain) was picked up a small number of times. Antigen: not known. Library preparation (for TCRbeta) was performed with unique molecular identifiers. Using its own MiXCR run on the PCR reads, TCRdb lists one record per CDR3 protein. The data hold under 250,000 distinct CDR3 sequences, with roughly 15% observed a single time. The entry originates in a study of T-cell reconstitution after alpha-beta-depleted transplantation in children. Findings of the study overall: Day-60 TCRbeta diversity that was high in some patients was derived from surviving recipient T cells and thymic progenitors. Counts and diversity of T cells one year after transplant came mostly from newly produced T cells. As was reported, about two months after transplant, alpha-beta T cells came from several hundred expanded graft clones.

V lost 7 bases, J lost 3 bases, and 18 bases lay in between. The CDR3 has 16 amino acids. The input for sequencing was PBMCs, mostly from graft donor cells, taken 360 days after TCRalphabeta/CD19-depleted stem cell transplant. The source of this sequence is a male patient aged 2-15 years who had a stem cell transplant for acute lymphoblastic leukemia, so the T cells may come from the graft donor. The chain joins TRBV12-3 or TRBV12-4 to TRBJ2-2; possible D gene TRBD2, 5 bases. CDR3 sequence reads: CASIWEYGSYTGELFF. CDR3 coding DNA: TGTGCCAGCATATGGGAGTATGGCAGTTACACCGGGGAGCTGTTTTTT.